The clone carrying this T cell receptor (beta chain) was counted between two and nine times. Its antigen is currently unknown. TCR cDNA, made by 5'RACE template switching, carried an added universal primer site and UMIs. TCRdb fed the 5' RACE reads into MiXCR, producing one record per CDR3 protein. There are 450,000 to 600,000 distinct CDR3 sequences in the sample; about 15% occur only once, and about 18% lies in the top ten. The data are from a study of T cells after yellow fever vaccination. At the level of the study: In the case of low-cell-number fractions, SMART-Seq v4 Ultra Low Input was used for preparation. Study outcomes and limitations: Post-booster repertoires again held most primary-vaccination clones (roughly 95% CD4, over 80% CD8). Few clonotypes appeared in both CD4 and CD8 compartments.

The CDR3 has 15 residues. CDR1 is SGHDN and CDR2 is FVKESK in the germline V gene. The V gene end was trimmed by 1 base and the J gene end by 6 bases; junction bases not matched to a gene: 7. The input for sequencing was PBMCs, taken 5 days after the first yellow fever vaccination. J is TRBJ2-7 and V is TRBV14, with 9 positions matching TRBD2. This receptor was identified in a man aged 18 to 35 who received the YFV17D yellow fever vaccine. CDR3 protein: CASSQGSGGLREQYF. In DNA form, the CDR3 reads TGTGCCAGCAGCCAAGGTAGCGGGGGCCTTCGCGAGCAGTACTTC.